What follows are 3 T cell receptor beta chains derived from one specimen sequenced in a study of cytomegalovirus exposure and HLA in healthy donors. Primers for the PCR totalled 60 Vbeta and 13 Jbeta. Repertoires were generated with immunoSEQ multiplex PCR, while TCRdb's copy carries only in-frame clones and drops some. The table lists approximately 210,000 clones. The sequenced sample was PBMCs. These receptors originate from a woman aged 25 to 39 in good health and CMV-seropositive.

V and J are TRBV5-1 and TRBJ1-1, with TRBD1 as a possible D gene (6 bases). V lost 5 bases to trimming and J lost 7 bases, with 12 bases between them. This CDR3 region has 12 residues. CDR1 is SGHRS, CDR2 YFSETQ, per germline. For the CDR3, the DNA is TGCGCCAGCAGATATGACAGGTATGAAGCTTTCTTT. This codes for CASRYDRYEAFF.

This sequence joins TRBV27 and TRBJ1-2; 7 bases are a match to TRBD1. Germline V CDR1 and CDR2: MNHEY, SMNVEV (reference sequence). The J segment lost 4 bases and the V segment lost 4 bases, leaving 3 bases of the junction unmatched. The CDR3 runs 13 residues. CDR3 in amino acids: CASSSGQTYGYTF. The DNA for the CDR3 is TGTGCCAGCAGTTCGGGACAGACCTATGGCTACACCTTC.

Regarding this clone: This CDR3 is also generated by other DNA sequences in the sample. The rearrangement joins TRBV5-4 to TRBJ2-7, with 7 bases lining up with TRBD2. Germline values: CDR1 SGHNT, CDR2 YYREEE (reference sequence). The CDR3 has 15 residues. V lost 0 bases, J lost 0 bases, and 3 bases stayed unmatched. This CDR3 is CASSLAGGSSYEQYF. As DNA, the CDR3 is TGTGCCAGCAGCTTGGCCGGCGGGAGCTCCTACGAGCAGTACTTC.